This TCR beta chain came from a study of siplizumab effects on memory and regulatory T cells (dated by TCRdb to about 2019). A note on the overall study: The study examined how the anti-CD2 antibody siplizumab affects alloreactive T-cell subsets in allogeneic mixed lymphocyte reactions built from human PBMCs.

Reading from cysteine to phenylalanine, the CDR3 counts 16 amino acids. Only CDR3 DNA remains: 48 bases, in frame from the first base. As encoded in the germline V gene (reference sequence), CDR1 is SEHNR while CDR2 is FQNEAQ. V ends up 4 bases short and J 3 bases short, with an unmatched junction base count of 7. General conclusions and limits of the study: Unstimulated naive T cells appeared more diverse than memory T cells, and naive cells seemed to contribute substantially to the alloresponse. Whether proliferating Tregs from siplizumab cultures actually had suppressive function was not functionally confirmed. Siplizumab significantly lowered the cumulative frequency of alloreactive sequences that could be traced to unstimulated CD4+ memory T cells. A naive or memory phenotype could not be assigned to roughly 80-96% of proliferating CD4+ or CD8+ clones. In reactions with siplizumab, an average of around 70% of mappable alloreactive CD4+ clones were Treg-derived, compared with roughly 26% in control reactions. Sequences below about 10^-5 frequency were poorly captured, so only a minor fraction of alloreactive clones could be mapped to unstimulated subsets.

With regard to this clone: The clone's antigen remains unknown. The sample holds no much larger clone one base away, and base qualities are not on file.

Receptors were amplified or captured by the immunoSEQ multiplex PCR assay. About 10^5 TCR templates per sample were assayed by the deep sequencing platform. Genomic DNA extracted from sorted T cells was used for TCRbeta CDR3 sequencing. On the study's bioinformatics: Clonal analysis of TCRbeta CDR3 data was done in the R programming language. Unstimulated samples were compared with post-reaction CFSE-low samples to define alloreactive CD4+ and CD8+ clones. Regulatory or non-regulatory origin was assigned to alloreactive CD4+ clones by matching of sequences to sorted unstimulated Treg and non-Treg repertoires. As stored in TCRdb, this immuneACCESS dataset retains in-frame rearrangements with V and J assigned. A fraction of the clones does not appear; measured against another copy, unresolved V genes explain less than half of the discrepancy, and the remainder lacks a known reason. D and trimming come from the DNA, and the V and J calls and clone size come from that table. This sample holds roughly 100,000 clones; 95% to 97% were observed only once. Under 0.04% of the sample lies in the top ten.

In addition, sequencing in three donor pairs included unstimulated CD8+ effector memory subsets alongside CD4+ naive, CD8+ naive, CD8+ TEMRA and CD4+ memory subsets. Sorted unstimulated T cells and proliferating T cells recovered from mixed lymphocyte reactions underwent TCRbeta CDR3 sequencing. Fresh whole blood from nine to ten HLA-typed healthy donors was used as the source from which PBMCs were isolated. The chain employs TRBV7-9 and TRBJ2-2, with TRBD1 identical over 8 junction bases. The specimen was naive CD4+ T cells sorted from blood. Read against the paper, the sample's cell subset or site label means: unstimulated naive T cells. The receptor was isolated from a human donor in good health. Here the CDR3 is given as CASSSRDRTYTGELFF. The DNA reads TGTGCCAGCAGCTCAAGGGACAGGACTTACACCGGGGAGCTGTTTTTT.